Presented here are 14 T cell receptor beta chains from one specimen sequenced in a study of blood T cell repertoires in COVID-19. Profiled with immunoSEQ multiplex PCR; TCRdb holds only in-frame clones, not every one. The sample contains over 10,000 clones, roughly 91% of which appear only once. The specimen sequenced was peripheral blood. These receptor sequences come from a human donor in a cohort sampled during active COVID-19.

The DNA for the CDR3 is TGTGCCAGCAGTCGGACTAGCGGGAACACCGGGGAGCTGTTTTTT. Protein product: CASSRTSGNTGELFF. The chain has TRBV28 and TRBJ2-2; the match to TRBD2 covers 10 bases. Per germline, CDR1 MDHEN and CDR2 SYDVKM. V lost 5 bases, J lost 1 base, and 1 base stayed unmatched. The CDR3 length is 15 residues.

This chain links TRBV21-1 with TRBJ1-5; TRBD1, the table's D call, was not compared with the DNA. TRBV21-1 corresponds to a pseudogene. CDR3 size: 17 residues. DNA for the CDR3: TGTGCCAGCCAGCACGGGACAGGGGGCTCTCAGAATCAGCCCCAGCATTTT. Encoded protein: CASQHGTGGSQNQPQHF.

This rearrangement joins TRBV14 to TRBJ2-1; maybe TRBD2 (6 bases). The CDR3 is 15 amino acids. Germline CDR1 SGHDN, CDR2 FVKESK. V lost 2 bases to trimming and J lost 3 bases, with 11 bases between them. In DNA, the CDR3 is TGTGCCAGCAGCCAAAAAGCGGGTGGCTACAATGAGCAGTTCTTC. It specifies CASSQKAGGYNEQFF.

J is TRBJ2-1 and V is TRBV19; 9 bases line up with TRBD1. This CDR3 spans 17 amino acids. Per germline, CDR1 LNHDA and CDR2 SQIVND (reference sequence). V shed 9 bases, J shed 0 bases, and the junction held 12 bases outside the gene matches. DNA for the CDR3: TGTGCCAGCAGAATCGGACAGGGGATCAGCTCCTACAATGAGCAGTTCTTC. Translating it yields CASRIGQGISSYNEQFF.

CDR3 DNA sequence: TGTGCCAGCAGCCCCCGCGGGGCCTCCTACGAGCAGTACTTC. Protein sequence: CASSPRGASYEQYF. The chain recombines TRBV7-2 with TRBJ2-7, with a weak D call TRBD2 (6 bases). V lost 5 bases and J 0 bases, leaving 11 bases between the germline ends. The CDR3 contains 14 residues. The germline V gene has CDR1 SGHTA and CDR2 FQGNSA.

The rearrangement joins TRBV6-2 or TRBV6-3 to TRBJ1-4; D is perhaps TRBD1 (5 bases). Germline CDR1 is MNHEY and CDR2 is SVGEGT. The CDR3 totals 15 residues. V was pared by 6 bases and J by 0 bases, with 11 bases between. The CDR3 bases are TGTGCCAGCAGCGACAGTTTTGCAACTAATGAAAAACTGTTTTTT. Amino acid sequence: CASSDSFATNEKLFF.

The chain links TRBV3-1 (or the pseudogene TRBV3-2) to TRBJ2-6; D perhaps matches TRBD1 (6 bases). In germline, CDR1 is LGHDT, CDR2 YNNKEL (reference sequence). This CDR3 region has 17 residues. V was pared by 4 bases and J by 0 bases, with 13 bases between. The CDR3 sequence: CASSPTGRHSGANVLTF. CDR3 bases: TGTGCCAGCAGCCCGACAGGACGCCACTCTGGGGCCAACGTCCTGACTTTC.

CDR3 amino acids: CASSLGVNQPQHF. DNA of the CDR3: TGTGCCAGCAGCTTAGGAGTAAATCAGCCCCAGCATTTT. V usage is TRBV7-2 and J usage is TRBJ1-5; no reliable D call. The CDR3 extends over 13 amino acids. Trimming took 1 base from V and 4 from J, leaving 5 bases between them. CDR1 is SGHTA, CDR2 FQGNSA, per germline.

The chain carries TRBV18 and TRBJ1-3; the D gene is possibly TRBD1 (6 bases). There are 17 residues in the CDR3. Trimming shortened V by 7 bases and J by 0 bases, and 19 bases separated the two germline ends. Germline loops: CDR1 KGHSH, CDR2 LQKENI. CDR3 DNA: TGTGCCAGCTTCCCTCACAATACAGGGTCCTCTGGAAACACCATATATTTT. Encoded protein: CASFPHNTGSSGNTIYF.

The chain is built from TRBV5-1 and TRBJ1-2, with 8 positions matching TRBD1. V was pared by 4 bases and J by 4 bases, with 6 bases of the junction left unmatched. Per the germline V gene, CDR1 is SGHRS and CDR2 is YFSETQ. The CDR3 extends over 14 amino acids. The CDR3 protein is CASSGTGLSYGYTF. Here the CDR3 DNA reads TGCGCCAGCAGCGGGACAGGCCTATCCTATGGCTACACCTTC.

The sample holds a few counts of this clone. This chain connects TRBV5-4 to TRBJ2-7, with 7 nucleotides matching TRBD2. This CDR3 is 14 amino acids long. Germline values: CDR1 SGHNT, CDR2 YYREEE (reference sequence). V lost 4 bases and J lost 5; bases outside the gene matches: 9. CDR3 sequence (DNA): TGTGCCAGCAGCCCGCGGGAGTCGGGGCACGAGCAGTACTTC. It is translated as CASSPRESGHEQYF.

This clone has only a few counts. This chain links TRBV4-1 with TRBJ2-1, with a tentative D call TRBD2 (6 bases). Germline loops: CDR1 MGHRA, CDR2 YSYEKL. The germline V and J ends were trimmed by 1 base and 1 base, with 11 bases remaining between them. The CDR3 is made up of 16 amino acids. DNA for the CDR3: TGCGCCAGCAGCCAAGGACTAAGCGGGTCCTACAATGAGCAGTTCTTC. Translating gives CASSQGLSGSYNEQFF.

The CDR3 reads CASSLGQSSGNTIYF. CDR3 in DNA: TGCGCCAGCAGCTTGGGACAGAGCTCTGGAAACACCATATATTTT. The chain carries TRBV5-1 and TRBJ1-3, with D tentatively TRBD1 (5 bases). Trimming took 0 bases from V and 0 from J, leaving 7 bases between them. Germline V gene lookup returns CDR1 SGHRS and CDR2 YFSETQ. This CDR3 spans 15 amino acids.

J is TRBJ2-3 and V is TRBV4-3; 10 bases align to TRBD2. In germline, CDR1 is LGHNA, CDR2 YSLEER. CDR3 length: 18 amino acids. V shed 1 base, J shed 0 bases, and the junction held 7 bases outside the gene matches. The CDR3 is CASSQAVAGGTSTDTQYF. The DNA for the CDR3 is TGCGCCAGCAGCCAAGCCGTAGCGGGGGGCACTAGCACAGATACGCAGTATTTT.